These T cell receptor beta chains were read from a single sample in a study of blood T cells in healthy people across ages. TCRdb called the 5' RACE reads again in MiXCR, with one record for every CDR3 protein. The table has 600,000 to 800,000 distinct CDR3 sequences, approximately 52% seen once. The sequenced material came from blood. These receptors were collected from a woman over 75 in good health. CDR3s include the opening cysteine and the closing phenylalanine or tryptophan. D genes are given only for firm matches.

D gene: TRBD1; V gene: TRBV7-2; J gene: TRBJ2-3; CDR3 protein: CASSRGQAPDTQYF
D gene: TRBD2; V gene: TRBV20-1; J gene: TRBJ2-1; CDR3 protein: CSATGLLLDYNEQFF
D gene: TRBD2; V gene: TRBV7-2; J gene: TRBJ2-7; CDR3 protein: CASSSHRLAGPSYEQYF
D gene: TRBD2; V gene: TRBV6-6; J gene: TRBJ2-3; CDR3 protein: CASSPLRLAEPDTQYF
D gene: NA; V gene: TRBV12-3/TRBV12-4; J gene: TRBJ1-2; CDR3 protein: CASSLREVYGYTF
D gene: NA; V gene: TRBV7-9; J gene: TRBJ1-5; CDR3 protein: CASSLEGGLGNQPQHF
D gene: NA; V gene: TRBV9; J gene: TRBJ2-3; CDR3 protein: CASSVAPSPGGADTQYF
D gene: NA; V gene: TRBV16; J gene: TRBJ2-7; CDR3 protein: CASSRWQAYEQYF
D gene: NA; V gene: TRBV10-1; J gene: TRBJ1-1; CDR3 protein: CASRGQGFGAEAFF
D gene: NA; V gene: TRBV20-1; J gene: TRBJ2-3; CDR3 protein: CSVIVGGAGTDTQYF
D gene: NA; V gene: TRBV9; J gene: TRBJ1-1; CDR3 protein: CASSVDLGLLTEAFF
D gene: NA; V gene: TRBV20-1; J gene: TRBJ2-7; CDR3 protein: CSASTRSYEQYF
D gene: NA; V gene: TRBV9; J gene: TRBJ2-1; CDR3 protein: CASSVGTEQFF
D gene: NA; V gene: TRBV30; J gene: TRBJ1-5; CDR3 protein: CAWSVGQGRQPQHF
D gene: NA; V gene: TRBV4-3; J gene: TRBJ1-5; CDR3 protein: CASSQDRFGNQPQHF
D gene: NA; V gene: TRBV12-3/TRBV12-4; J gene: TRBJ1-4; CDR3 protein: CASSPGPGGEKLFF
D gene: NA; V gene: TRBV7-2; J gene: TRBJ2-1; CDR3 protein: CASSLDSERAGNEQFF
D gene: NA; V gene: TRBV27; J gene: TRBJ2-5; CDR3 protein: CASNLRGNEQYF
D gene: NA; V gene: TRBV29-1; J gene: TRBJ2-4; CDR3 protein: CSVEDGQRLNIQYF
D gene: NA; V gene: TRBV29-1; J gene: TRBJ2-1; CDR3 protein: CSVEEVTYNEQFF
D gene: TRBD1; V gene: TRBV28; J gene: TRBJ2-7; CDR3 protein: CASSPPGGQGNYEQYF
D gene: NA; V gene: TRBV28; J gene: TRBJ1-2; CDR3 protein: CASGEGYTF
D gene: NA; V gene: TRBV6-6; J gene: TRBJ2-7; CDR3 protein: CASSYASRAYGQYF
D gene: NA; V gene: TRBV20-1; J gene: TRBJ1-5; CDR3 protein: CCAQVGQHNQPQHF
D gene: NA; V gene: TRBV6-5; J gene: TRBJ2-5; CDR3 protein: CASSYWGASNEQYF
D gene: TRBD2; V gene: TRBV11-2; J gene: TRBJ2-4; CDR3 protein: CASSLESGGTSGQYF